This T cell receptor (beta chain) appears in the sequencing data of a study of T cells after yellow fever vaccination. Losses at the gene ends were 7 bases for V and 4 bases for J; bases not matched to a gene: 6. CDR1 and CDR2 from the germline V gene are MNHEY and SVGAGI. The CDR3 covers 14 residues. In TCRdb, the 5' RACE reads were re-called with MiXCR into one record per CDR3 protein. The table has about 250,000 distinct CDR3 sequences, approximately 3.6% seen once. Study observations and caveats: Abundant clonotypes (contaminants from the bulk population) could be present in FACS-sorted repertoires.

This clonotype was recorded at least ten times. What it recognizes is unknown. The rearrangement joins TRBV6-5 to TRBJ2-3; 9 bases are a match to TRBD1. Sequencing used PBMCs, obtained 15 days after the yellow fever booster vaccination. This TCR was sampled from a young man who received the YFV17D yellow fever vaccine. Written as DNA, the CDR3 is TGTGCCAGCACCAGGGACAGGGCGTCAGATACGCAGTATTTT. Protein product: CASTRDRASDTQYF.